The 9 T cell receptor beta chains in this list originate from one sample, sequenced in a study of T cells in localized non-small cell lung cancer. Clones were read by immunoSEQ multiplex PCR, and TCRdb kept only the in-frame ones, dropping some. The table shows tens of thousands of clones, with 80% to 90% occurring only once. The sample here was peripheral blood, taken before any cancer treatment. These receptors were taken from a woman aged 35 to 70 with stage I lung adenocarcinoma.

The chain has TRBV7-9 and TRBJ1-1; unclear D gene. V was shortened by 1 base and J by 3 bases, with 12 bases between the two germline ends. The CDR3 sequence is 15 residues long. Germline CDR1 reads SEHNR; CDR2 reads FQNEAQ (reference sequence). The CDR3 reads CASSLGSNRDTEAFF. The CDR3 DNA sequence: TGTGCCAGCAGCTTAGGTTCCAACCGGGACACTGAAGCTTTCTTT.

V is TRBV5-8 and J is TRBJ1-4; 8 bases align to TRBD1. J gave up 8 bases and V 1 base, and 4 bases lay outside the gene matches. Germline assignment: CDR1 SGHTS and CDR2 YDEGEE. The CDR3 sequence is 14 residues long. The CDR3 nucleotides read TGTGCCAGCAGCTTGCAGGGGGCGCGGGAAAAACTGTTTTTT. Amino acids: CASSLQGAREKLFF.

The chain links TRBV2 to TRBJ2-5, with D possibly being TRBD1 (6 bases). The CDR3 loop spans 15 amino acids. V lost 2 bases and J lost 2, with 12 bases in between. The germline V gene encodes CDR1 SNHLY and CDR2 FYNNEI. CDR3: CASSEFGQGQETQYF. CDR3 bases: TGTGCCAGCAGTGAATTCGGGCAGGGGCAAGAGACCCAGTACTTC. The whole variable domain, remainder taken from reference TRBV2 and TRBJ2-5, is EPEVTQTPSHQVTQMGQEVILRCVPISNHLYFYWYRQILGQKVEFLVSFYNNEISEKSEIFDDQFSVERPDGSNFTLKIRSTKLEDSAMYFCASSEFGQGQETQYFGPGTRLLVL.

Of note for this clone: The same CDR3 also results from other DNA sequences found in this sample. The CDR3 reads CASSLEQGDEKLFF. The CDR3 bases are TGTGCCAGCAGCTTGGAACAGGGAGATGAAAAACTGTTTTTT. The chain is built from TRBV5-4 and TRBJ1-4; a possible D gene is TRBD1 (6 bases). This CDR3 has 14 amino acids. Trimming left V 0 bases short and J 6 bases short, with 9 bases between. In germline, CDR1 is SGHNT, CDR2 YYREEE (reference sequence).

CDR3 coding DNA: TGTGCCAGCAGCCCCCCGAGGCAAAACATTCAGTACTTC. This sequence encodes CASSPPRQNIQYF. This rearrangement joins TRBV7-2 to TRBJ2-4; D not certain. V was clipped by 5 bases and J by 5 bases, with 10 bases between them. The length of the CDR3 is 13 residues. CDR1 and CDR2 from the germline V gene are SGHTA and FQGNSA.

The V gene is TRBV7-6, the J gene TRBJ2-2; unclear D gene. Germline V gives CDR1 SGHVS, CDR2 FNYEAQ. The V gene lost 1 base and the J gene lost 1 base, with 7 bases spanning the gap. The CDR3 contains 15 residues. The CDR3 reads CASSLVTWNTGELFF. CDR3 DNA sequence: TGTGCCAGCAGCTTAGTCACTTGGAACACCGGGGAGCTGTTTTTT.

CDR3 loop: CASRGTGDTGELFF. In DNA form, the CDR3 reads TGTGCCAGCAGGGGGACAGGGGACACCGGGGAGCTGTTTTTT. This sequence joins TRBV27 and TRBJ2-2; 10 bases line up with TRBD1. The trim removed 6 bases at V and 3 bases at J, leaving 1 base unmatched. CDR3 length: 14 amino acids. Germline-derived CDR1 and CDR2 are MNHEY and SMNVEV (reference sequence).

The rearrangement links TRBV5-8 to TRBJ2-3; D uncertain. V lost 6 bases and J lost 2, with 13 bases in between. CDR3 size: 14 residues. CDR1 and CDR2 from the germline V gene are SGHTS and YDEGEE. In DNA form, the CDR3 reads TGTGCCAGCACCGCTCAGCCGAACACAGATACGCAGTATTTT. Protein: CASTAQPNTDTQYF.

V usage is TRBV18 and J usage is TRBJ1-5, with 7 bases lining up with TRBD1. This CDR3 has 18 amino acids. Germline V gene lookup returns CDR1 KGHSH and CDR2 LQKENI. After removal of 6 bases from V and 0 bases from J, the junction contained 14 bases not matched to a gene. The CDR3: CASSARGTEEISNQPQHF. For the CDR3, the DNA is TGTGCCAGCTCCGCCCGGGGGACAGAAGAGATTAGCAATCAGCCCCAGCATTTT.